This entry describes one TCR beta chain. The antigen is not known. These data come from a study of CXCR3-negative and CXCR3-positive naive CD8 T cells. The libraries of TRB cDNA were constructed through 5' RACE using UMI labels. TCRdb reanalyzed the 5' RACE reads and collapses them to one entry per CDR3 protein, without DNA. Recorded for this sample: under 150,000 distinct CDR3 sequences. General study results and limits: Researchers report that CXCR3-positive naive cells carry more hydrophobic TRB CDR3s than CXCR3-negative naive cells. Whereas both naive subsets had comparably high diversity, memory CD8+ cells had much lower diversity.

This CDR3 has 13 amino acids. Germline values: CDR1 MNHEY, CDR2 SVGAGI. Sequencing was carried out using naive CXCR3+ CD8+ T cells from blood. Subset in this sample: CD45RO-CCR7+CD27+CD95- naive CD8+ T cells expressing CXCR3 (TNR3+). The TCR was taken from a human donor in good health. Some clones in this sample may be carry-over from other donors' samples. The chain joins TRBV6-5 to TRBJ2-7; absent DNA, TCRdb's TRBD1 call cannot be checked. CDR3 sequence reads: CASSPTGHYDQYF.